This T cell receptor (beta chain) was sequenced for a study of breast tumors, draining lymph nodes, adjacent tissues. Regarding the study as a whole: The data were judged consistent with most tumor T cells coming from lymph node and expanding in tumor. Tumor TCR diversity was below lymph nodes but above nontumor tissue.

Axillary draining lymph nodes of breast cancer patients supplied the node samples. This clonotype was detected many times. The antigen is unknown. TCRdb fed the multiplex PCR reads into MiXCR, producing one record per CDR3 protein. The data show some 110,000 distinct CDR3 sequences, 30% seen once. The CDR3 contains 14 residues. CDR1 SGHRS and CDR2 YFSETQ come from the germline V gene. V trimming: 4 bases; J trimming: 6 bases; junction bases outside the gene matches: 7. The chain recombines TRBV5-1 with TRBJ2-1, with 7 positions matching TRBD1. This TCR was recovered from a female donor with breast cancer. Some clones in this sample may be carry-over from other donors' samples. The sample taken for sequencing was axillary lymph node tissue. The CDR3 nucleotides read TGCGCCAGCAGCCCAGGGGACAGAGGCAATGAGCAGTTCTTC. It codes for CASSPGDRGNEQFF.